The clone carrying this T cell receptor (beta chain) was recorded once. These data originate in a study of OX40 agonist ivuxolimab in advanced cancers. On the study more broadly: The treatment was a fully human IgG2 OX40 agonist, ivuxolimab. Patients assigned to dose escalation were diagnosed with hepatocellular carcinoma, melanoma, renal cell or head and neck cancer. The eligibility criteria allowed prior anti-PD-1, anti-PD-L1 or anti-CTLA-4 therapy, and approximately 38% had some.

Profiled with immunoSEQ multiplex PCR; TCRdb holds only in-frame clones, not every one. The sample lists around 120,000 clones, roughly nine tenths occurring once. This CDR3 region has 15 residues. Trimming removed 3 bases from V and 1 base from J; junction bases left unmatched: 6. Germline V gives CDR1 SGHTA, CDR2 FQGNSA. The source of this sequence is an adult with an advanced solid tumor such as melanoma, head and neck, liver or kidney cancer. The source was CD4+ or CD8+ T cells sorted from blood, collected in a trial of the OX40 agonist ivuxolimab. The chain has TRBV7-2 and TRBJ2-7; 7 bases fit TRBD2. CDR3 coding DNA: TGTGCCAGCAGCTTTACTAGCGCGGGATCCTACGAGCAGTACTTC. It is translated as CASSFTSAGSYEQYF.